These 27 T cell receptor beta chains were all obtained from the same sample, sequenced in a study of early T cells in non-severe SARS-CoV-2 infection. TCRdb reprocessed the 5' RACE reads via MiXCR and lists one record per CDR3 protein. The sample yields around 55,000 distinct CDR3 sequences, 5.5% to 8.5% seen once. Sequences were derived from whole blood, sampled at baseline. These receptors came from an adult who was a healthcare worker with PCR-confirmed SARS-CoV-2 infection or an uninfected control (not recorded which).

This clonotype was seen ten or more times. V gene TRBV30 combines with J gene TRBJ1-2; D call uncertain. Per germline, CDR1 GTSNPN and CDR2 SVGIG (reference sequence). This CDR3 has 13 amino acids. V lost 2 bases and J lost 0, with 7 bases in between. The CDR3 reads CAWSPGSNYGYTF. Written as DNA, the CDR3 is TGTGCCTGGAGTCCGGGTTCTAACTATGGCTACACCTTC.

The CDR3 is CASSGAGGRNEKLFF. CDR3 bases: TGTGCCAGCAGCGGCGCGGGGGGGCGGAATGAAAAACTGTTTTTT. The gene calls are TRBV9 and TRBJ1-4; TRBD1 is a possible D gene (6 bases). Germline V CDR1 and CDR2: SGDLS, YYNGEE. The CDR3 spans 15 residues. Trimming left V 3 bases short and J 5 bases short, with 14 bases between.

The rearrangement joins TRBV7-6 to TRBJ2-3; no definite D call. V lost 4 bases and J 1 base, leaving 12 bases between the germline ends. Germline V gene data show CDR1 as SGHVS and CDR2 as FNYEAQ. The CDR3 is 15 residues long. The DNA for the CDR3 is TGTGCCAGCAGCTCCGATGGGAAGCGCACAGATACGCAGTATTTT. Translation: CASSSDGKRTDTQYF. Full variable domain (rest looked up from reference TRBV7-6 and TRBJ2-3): GAGVSQSPRYKVTKRGQDVALRCDPISGHVSLYWYRQALGQGPEFLTYFNYEAQQDKSGLPNDRFSAERPEGSISTLTIQRTEQRDSAMYRCASSSDGKRTDTQYFGPGTRLTVL.

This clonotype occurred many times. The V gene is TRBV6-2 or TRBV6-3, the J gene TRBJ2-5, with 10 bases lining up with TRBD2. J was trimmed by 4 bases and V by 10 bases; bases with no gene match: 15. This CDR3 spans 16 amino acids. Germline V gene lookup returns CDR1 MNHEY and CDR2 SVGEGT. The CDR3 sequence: CAIPPRAGGLRETQYF. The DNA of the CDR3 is TGTGCCATCCCTCCTCGAGCGGGGGGGCTCCGAGAGACCCAGTACTTC.

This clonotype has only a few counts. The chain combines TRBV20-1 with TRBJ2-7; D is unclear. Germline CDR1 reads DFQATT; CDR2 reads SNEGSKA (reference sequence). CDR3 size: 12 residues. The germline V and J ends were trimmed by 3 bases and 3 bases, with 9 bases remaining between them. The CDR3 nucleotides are TGCAGTGCTAGTCTCCAGCTCTACGAGCAGTACTTC. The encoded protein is CSASLQLYEQYF.

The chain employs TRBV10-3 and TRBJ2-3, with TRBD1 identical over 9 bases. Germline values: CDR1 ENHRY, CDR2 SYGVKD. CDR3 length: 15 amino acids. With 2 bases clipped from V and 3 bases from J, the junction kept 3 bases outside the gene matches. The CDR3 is CAISEKQGATDTQYF. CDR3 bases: TGTGCCATCAGTGAGAAACAGGGGGCTACAGATACGCAGTATTTT.

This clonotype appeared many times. The CDR3 here is CASSLSKERGGEDTQYF. The CDR3, as DNA: TGTGCCAGCAGTTTATCTAAGGAGCGGGGGGGCGAAGATACGCAGTATTTT. The rearrangement uses TRBV27 and TRBJ2-3; the match to TRBD2 covers 10 bases. V was clipped by 0 bases and J by 5 bases; unmatched bases: 8. The CDR3 is made up of 17 amino acids. Per the germline V gene, CDR1 is MNHEY and CDR2 is SMNVEV (reference sequence).

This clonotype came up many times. Here the CDR3 reads CASRAGTGEGGYTF. Here the CDR3 DNA reads TGTGCCAGCCGAGCCGGGACAGGGGAGGGTGGCTACACCTTC. The V call is TRBV6-6, the J call TRBJ1-2; 10 nucleotides align to TRBD1. The CDR3 spans 14 residues. Germline V gives CDR1 MNHNY, CDR2 SVGAGI (reference sequence). V was clipped by 8 bases and J by 7 bases; unmatched bases: 10.

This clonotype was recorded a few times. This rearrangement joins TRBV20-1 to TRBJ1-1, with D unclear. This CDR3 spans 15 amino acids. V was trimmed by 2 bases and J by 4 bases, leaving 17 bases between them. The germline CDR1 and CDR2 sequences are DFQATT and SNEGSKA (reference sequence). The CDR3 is CSARPAGVGSTEAFF. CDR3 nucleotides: TGCAGTGCTAGACCAGCTGGGGTGGGTAGCACTGAAGCTTTCTTT.

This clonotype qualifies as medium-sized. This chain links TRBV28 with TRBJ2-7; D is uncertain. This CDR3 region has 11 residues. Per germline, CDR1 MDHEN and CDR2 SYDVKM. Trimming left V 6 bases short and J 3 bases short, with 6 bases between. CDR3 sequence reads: CASSLVYEQYF. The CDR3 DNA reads TGTGCCAGCAGCCTGGTCTACGAGCAGTACTTC.

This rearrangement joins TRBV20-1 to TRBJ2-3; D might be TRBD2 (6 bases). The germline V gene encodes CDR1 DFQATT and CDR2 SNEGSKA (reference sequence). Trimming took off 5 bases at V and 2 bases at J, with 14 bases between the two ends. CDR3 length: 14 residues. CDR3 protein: CSAPRGSATDTQYF. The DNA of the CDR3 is TGCAGTGCTCCCCGGGGGAGTGCCACAGATACGCAGTATTTT.

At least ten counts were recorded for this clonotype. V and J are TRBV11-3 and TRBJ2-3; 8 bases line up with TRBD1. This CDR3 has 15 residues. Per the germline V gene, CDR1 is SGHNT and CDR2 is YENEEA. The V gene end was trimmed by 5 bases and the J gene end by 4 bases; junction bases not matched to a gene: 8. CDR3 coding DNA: TGTGCCAGCAGCCCCGGACAGGGAGAGGCAGATACGCAGTATTTT. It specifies CASSPGQGEADTQYF. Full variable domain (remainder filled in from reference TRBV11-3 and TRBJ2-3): EAGVVQSPRYKIIEKKQPVAFWCNPISGHNTLYWYLQNLGQGPELLIRYENEEAVDDSQLPKDRFSAERLKGVDSTLKIQPAELGDSAVYLCASSPGQGEADTQYFGPGTRLTVL.

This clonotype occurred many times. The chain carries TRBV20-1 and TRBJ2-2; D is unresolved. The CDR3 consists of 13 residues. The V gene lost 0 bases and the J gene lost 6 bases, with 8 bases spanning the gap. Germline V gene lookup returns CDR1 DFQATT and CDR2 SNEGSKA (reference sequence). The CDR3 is CSARDSNAGELFF. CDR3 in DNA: TGCAGTGCTAGAGACAGCAACGCCGGGGAGCTGTTTTTT.

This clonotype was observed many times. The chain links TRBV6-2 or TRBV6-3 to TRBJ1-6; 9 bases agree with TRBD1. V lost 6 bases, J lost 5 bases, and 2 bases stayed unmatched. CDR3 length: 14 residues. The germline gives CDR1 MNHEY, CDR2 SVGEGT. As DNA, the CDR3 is TGTGCCAGCAGACGGACAGGGGATAATTCACCCCTCCACTTT. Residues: CASRRTGDNSPLHF.

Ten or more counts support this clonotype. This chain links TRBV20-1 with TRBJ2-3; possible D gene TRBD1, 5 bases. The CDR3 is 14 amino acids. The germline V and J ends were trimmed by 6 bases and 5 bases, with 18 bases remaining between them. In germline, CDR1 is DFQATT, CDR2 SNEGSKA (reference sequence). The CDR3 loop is CSAPRAGSGDTQYF. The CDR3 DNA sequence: TGCAGTGCCCCCAGGGCCGGGTCGGGAGATACGCAGTATTTT.

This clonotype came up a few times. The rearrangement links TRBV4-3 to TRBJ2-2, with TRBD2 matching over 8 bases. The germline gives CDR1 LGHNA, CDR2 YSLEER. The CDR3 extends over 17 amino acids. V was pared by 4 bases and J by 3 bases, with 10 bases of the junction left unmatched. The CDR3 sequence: CASSPLLIAGHTGELFF. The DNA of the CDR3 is TGCGCCAGCAGCCCCCTCTTAATAGCGGGACACACCGGGGAGCTGTTTTTT.

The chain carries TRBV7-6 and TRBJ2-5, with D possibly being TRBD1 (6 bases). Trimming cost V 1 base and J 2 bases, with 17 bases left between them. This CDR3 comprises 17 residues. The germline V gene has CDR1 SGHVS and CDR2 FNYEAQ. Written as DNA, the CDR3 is TGTGCCAGCAGCTTAGAACTGATGGACAGACCTCAAGAGACCCAGTACTTC. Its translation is CASSLELMDRPQETQYF.

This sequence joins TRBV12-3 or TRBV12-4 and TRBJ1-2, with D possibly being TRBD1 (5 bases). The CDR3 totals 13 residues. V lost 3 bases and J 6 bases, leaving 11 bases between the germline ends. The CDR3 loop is CASSFGTFNGYTF. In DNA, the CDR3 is TGTGCCAGCAGTTTCGGGACTTTCAATGGCTACACCTTC.

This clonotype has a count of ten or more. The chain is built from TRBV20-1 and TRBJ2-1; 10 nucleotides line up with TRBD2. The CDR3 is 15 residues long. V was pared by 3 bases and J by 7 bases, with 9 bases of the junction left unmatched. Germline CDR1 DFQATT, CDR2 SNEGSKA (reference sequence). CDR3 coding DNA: TGCAGTGCTAGGGTATCTAGCGGGGGTGGAAATGAGCAGTTCTTC. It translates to CSARVSSGGGNEQFF.

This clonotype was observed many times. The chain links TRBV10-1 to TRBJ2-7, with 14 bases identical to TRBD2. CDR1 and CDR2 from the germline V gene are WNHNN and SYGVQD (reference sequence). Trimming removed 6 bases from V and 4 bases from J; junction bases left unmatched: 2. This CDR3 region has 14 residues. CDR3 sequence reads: CASRGTSGGYEQYF. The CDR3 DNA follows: TGCGCCAGCAGGGGGACTAGCGGGGGTTACGAGCAGTACTTC.

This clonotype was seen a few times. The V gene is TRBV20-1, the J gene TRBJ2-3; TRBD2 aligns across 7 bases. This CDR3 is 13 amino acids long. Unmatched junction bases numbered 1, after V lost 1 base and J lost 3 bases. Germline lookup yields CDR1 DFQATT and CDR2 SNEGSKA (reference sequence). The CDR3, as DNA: TGCAGTGCTAGAGCTAGCGGAACAGATACGCAGTATTTT. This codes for CSARASGTDTQYF.

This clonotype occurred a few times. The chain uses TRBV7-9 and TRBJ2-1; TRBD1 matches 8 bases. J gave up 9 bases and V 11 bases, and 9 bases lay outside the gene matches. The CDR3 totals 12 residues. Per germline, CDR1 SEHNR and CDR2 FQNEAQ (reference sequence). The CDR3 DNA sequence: TGTGCCGGAGAGGACAGGGTGGGTGAGCAGTTCTTC. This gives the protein CAGEDRVGEQFF.

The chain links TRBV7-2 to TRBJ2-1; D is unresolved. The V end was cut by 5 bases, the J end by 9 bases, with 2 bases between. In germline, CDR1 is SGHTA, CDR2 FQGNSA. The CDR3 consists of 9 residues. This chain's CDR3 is CASSVEQFF. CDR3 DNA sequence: TGTGCCAGCAGCGTTGAGCAGTTCTTC. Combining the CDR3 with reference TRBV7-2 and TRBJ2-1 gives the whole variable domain GAGVSQSPSNKVTEKGKDVELRCDPISGHTALYWYRQSLGQGLEFLIYFQGNSAPDKSGLPSDRFSAERTGGSVSTLTIQRTQQEDSAVYLCASSVEQFFGPGTRLTVL.

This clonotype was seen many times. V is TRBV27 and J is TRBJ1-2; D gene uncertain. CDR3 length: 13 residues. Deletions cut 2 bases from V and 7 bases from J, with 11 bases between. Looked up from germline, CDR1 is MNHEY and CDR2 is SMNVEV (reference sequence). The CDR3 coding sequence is TGTGCCAGCAGTTTACGACCTGAAGTTGGCTACACCTTC. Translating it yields CASSLRPEVGYTF.

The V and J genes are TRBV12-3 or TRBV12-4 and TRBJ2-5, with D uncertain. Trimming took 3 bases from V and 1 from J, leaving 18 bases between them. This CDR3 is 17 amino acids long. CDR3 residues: CASSFGLQRTRQETQYF. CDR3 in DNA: TGTGCCAGCAGTTTTGGTTTGCAGCGAACCCGCCAAGAGACCCAGTACTTC.

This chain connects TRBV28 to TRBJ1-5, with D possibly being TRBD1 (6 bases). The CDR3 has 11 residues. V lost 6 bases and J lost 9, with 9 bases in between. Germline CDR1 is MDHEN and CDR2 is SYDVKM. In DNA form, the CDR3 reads TGTGCCAGCAGCGAAGGGGGGCCCCAGCATTTT. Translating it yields CASSEGGPQHF.

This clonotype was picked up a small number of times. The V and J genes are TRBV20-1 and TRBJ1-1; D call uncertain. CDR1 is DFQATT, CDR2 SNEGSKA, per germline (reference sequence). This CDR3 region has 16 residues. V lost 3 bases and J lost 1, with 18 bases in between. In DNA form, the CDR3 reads TGCAGTGCTAGTCGGTTTTCCGTTTGGGGGAACACTGAAGCTTTCTTT. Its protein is CSASRFSVWGNTEAFF.